This T cell receptor beta chain was found in a study of cytomegalovirus exposure and HLA in healthy donors. Germline CDR1 reads SEHNR; CDR2 reads FQNEAQ (reference sequence). With 3 bases clipped from V and 6 bases from J, the junction kept 11 bases outside the gene matches. This CDR3 comprises 17 residues. Vbeta (60) and Jbeta (13) primers were used in the PCR. Only in-frame clones appear in the TCRdb table, and some are missing; sequencing was by immunoSEQ multiplex PCR. Recorded for this sample: tens of thousands of clones. Regarding this clone: Its matching antigen is unknown.

Notes on the study in general: An analysis that was carried out later associated approximately 17,000 TCR beta sequences with HLA alleles at 0.05 false discovery rate.

The chain joins TRBV7-9 to TRBJ1-6; 7 bases are a match to TRBD1. The specimen sequenced was PBMCs. The TCR comes from a male donor in good health and CMV-seronegative. The CDR3 DNA reads TGTGCCAGCAGCTTGCTTGAGGGGGCGACAGGTAATTCACCCCTCCACTTT. Protein sequence: CASSLLEGATGNSPLHF. Full variable domain (remainder filled in from reference TRBV7-9 and TRBJ1-6): DTGVSQNPRHKITKRGQNVTFRCDPISEHNRLYWYRQTLGQGPEFLTYFQNEAQLEKSRLLSDRFSAERPKGSFSTLEIQRTEQGDSAMYLCASSLLEGATGNSPLHFGNGTRLTVT.